Below, 20 T cell receptor beta chains from the same sample are listed, as sequenced in a study of T cells in Graves' hyperthyroidism and ophthalmopathy. TCR beta CDR3 sequences were amplified from RNA transcripts. The TCR CDR3 was amplified in a first-round RT-PCR using the HTBI primer set. TCRdb reanalysed the multiplex PCR reads using MiXCR and keeps one entry per CDR3 protein. The sample comprises hundreds of thousands of distinct CDR3 sequences, approximately 24% of which are singletons, and approximately 10% rests with the top ten. Sequenced: blood. Receptor source: a young woman with Graves' ophthalmopathy.

This clonotype was picked up many times. The gene calls are TRBV30 and TRBJ2-2, with D possibly TRBD2 on 6 matching bases. Germline loops: CDR1 GTSNPN, CDR2 SVGIG (reference sequence). Deletions cut 0 bases from V and 2 bases from J, with 10 bases between. The CDR3 sequence is 15 residues long. CDR3 residues: CAWSVGTLNTGELFF. The CDR3 bases are TGTGCCTGGAGTGTAGGGACTCTTAACACCGGGGAGCTGTTTTTT. Complete variable domain (other parts from reference TRBV30 and TRBJ2-2): SQTIHQWPATLVQPVGSPLSLECTVEGTSNPNLYWYRQAAGRGLQLLFYSVGIGQISSEVPQNLSASRPQDRQFILSSKKLLLSDSGFYLCAWSVGTLNTGELFFGEGSRLTVL.

The chain uses TRBV7-8 and TRBJ1-1; the D is unclear. CDR1 and CDR2 from the germline V gene are SGHVS and FQNEAQ. The CDR3 extends over 17 amino acids. Trimming took off 1 base at V and 0 bases at J, with 15 bases between the two ends. The CDR3 coding sequence is TGTGCCAGCAGCTTAGTGTTGACTCAGGCAGTGAACACTGAAGCTTTCTTT. It codes for CASSLVLTQAVNTEAFF.

This clonotype was recorded many times. A much larger clone differs by one base, so this may be a read error. This chain connects TRBV6-2 or TRBV6-3 to TRBJ2-2, with TRBD2 matching 9 bases. The CDR3 is made up of 18 amino acids. CDR1 MNHEY and CDR2 SVGEGT come from the germline V gene. CDR3 sequence reads: CASSLLAGLTANTGELSF. The CDR3 DNA reads TGTGCCAGCAGTCTCCTAGCGGGGCTTACCGCGAACACCGGGGAGCTGTCTTTT.

The sample holds many counts of this clonotype. The rearrangement uses TRBV10-3 and TRBJ2-5; possible D gene TRBD2, 6 bases. The CDR3 loop spans 15 amino acids. Trimming pared 0 bases from V and 5 bases from J, leaving 13 bases between. CDR1 and CDR2 (germline): ENHRY, SYGVKD. The CDR3 here is CAISESRDLTETQYF. The CDR3 nucleotides are TGTGCCATCAGTGAGTCGAGGGACTTAACGGAGACCCAGTACTTC.

This clonotype occurred many times. This chain joins TRBV13 and TRBJ1-1; D is unresolved. The CDR3 length is 18 residues. V dropped 5 bases and J dropped 5 bases, with 27 bases sitting between them. Germline-derived CDR1 and CDR2 are PRHDT and FYEKMQ (reference sequence). The CDR3: CASSLRLNLARAETEAFF. CDR3 nucleotide sequence: TGTGCCAGCAGCCTTAGACTGAACCTAGCGAGAGCGGAGACTGAAGCTTTCTTT.

In regard to this clonotype: One junction end does not reproduce the germline sequence, and a read error may be involved. The chain uses TRBV10-3 and TRBJ1-3; tentatively, D is TRBD1 (6 bases). CDR3 size: 16 residues. CDR1 is ENHRY and CDR2 is SYGVKD in the germline V gene. Here the CDR3 reads CAISESPGVDGNTIYF. The CDR3 DNA reads as TGTGCCATCAGTGAGTCCCCAGGGGTCGACGGAAACACTATATATTTT.

This clonotype was recorded at least ten times. The chain's CDR3 is CSARVIGGLEAFF. CDR3 nucleotides: TGCAGTGCTAGAGTTATAGGGGGGTTGGAAGCTTTCTTT. The chain couples TRBV20-1 to TRBJ1-1; weak D call: TRBD1 (6 bases). The germline CDR1 and CDR2 sequences are DFQATT and SNEGSKA (reference sequence). This CDR3 comprises 13 residues. V was cut by 1 base and J by 8 bases, with 14 bases left in between.

The chain links TRBV20-1 to TRBJ1-2; 9 bases map to TRBD1. CDR3 length: 15 residues. Per germline, CDR1 DFQATT and CDR2 SNEGSKA (reference sequence). V lost 8 bases and J lost 1; bases outside the gene matches: 11. For the CDR3, the DNA is TGCAGTCCCTACTCCGGGACAGGGAATAACTATGGCTACACCTTC. Translating it yields CSPYSGTGNNYGYTF.

The chain links TRBV2 to TRBJ2-7, with D hard to call. The CDR3 sequence is 14 residues long. Germline V CDR1 and CDR2: SNHLY, FYNNEI. V lost 4 bases to trimming and J lost 0 bases, with 10 bases between them. The CDR3 DNA sequence: TGTGCCAGCAGTGGGATAACAAGCTCCTACGAGCAGTACTTC. Residues: CASSGITSSYEQYF. Drawing the rest from reference TRBV2 and TRBJ2-7, the complete variable domain is EPEVTQTPSHQVTQMGQEVILRCVPISNHLYFYWYRQILGQKVEFLVSFYNNEISEKSEIFDDQFSVERPDGSNFTLKIRSTKLEDSAMYFCASSGITSSYEQYFGPGTRLTVT.

In this sample, this clonotype turned up a few times. A much larger clone is a single base away; this may be a read error. The gene calls are TRBV12-3 or TRBV12-4 and TRBJ2-6; possibly TRBD2 for D (5 bases). CDR3 size: 13 residues. CDR3 nucleotides: TGTGGCGGGCGAGTCTCTGGGGTCAACGTCCTGACTTTC. It yields the protein CGGRVSGVNVLTF.

Many counts were recorded for this clonotype. J is TRBJ1-1 and V is TRBV6-5; D is unresolved. The CDR3 covers 13 residues. The V and J ends lost 4 bases and 10 bases respectively, with 16 bases between them. Germline-derived CDR1 and CDR2 are MNHEY and SVGAGI. The CDR3 DNA sequence: TGTGCCAGCAGTTTCTCGGCCACCCCCGGAGCTTTCTTT. Translated: CASSFSATPGAFF.

The chain employs TRBV12-3 or TRBV12-4 and TRBJ2-7, with D perhaps TRBD2 (6 bases). V was clipped by 7 bases and J by 6 bases, with 13 bases between them. There are 12 residues in the CDR3. CDR3 nucleotide sequence: TGTGCCAGCACACGGGCAGCGGGCGAGCAGTACTTC. This translates into CASTRAAGEQYF.

Of note for this clonotype: An end of the junction differs from the germline gene, which may be a read error. The rearrangement joins TRBV19 to TRBJ1-2; 11 bases map to TRBD1. In germline, CDR1 is LNHDA, CDR2 SQIVND (reference sequence). The CDR3 is 14 amino acids. CDR3 in amino acids: CTSSPRTGGDGYTF. The CDR3 DNA sequence: TGTACCAGTAGTCCACGGACAGGGGGCGATGGCTACACCTTC. Filled out from reference TRBV19 and TRBJ1-2, the complete variable domain reads DGGITQSPKYLFRKEGQNVTLSCEQNLNHDAMYWYRQDPGQGLRLIYYSQIVNDFQKGDIAEGYSVSREKKESFPLTVTSAQKNPTAFYLCTSSPRTGGDGYTFGSGTRLTVV.

This clonotype was counted between two and nine times. The V gene is TRBV6-5, the J gene TRBJ2-5, with D tentatively TRBD1 (5 bases). The CDR3 totals 15 residues. The V end was cut by 0 bases, the J end by 7 bases, with 15 bases between. Germline values: CDR1 MNHEY, CDR2 SVGAGI. The CDR3 loop is CASSYSGVPPGTQYF. The DNA of the CDR3 is TGTGCCAGCAGTTACTCAGGGGTCCCACCTGGGACCCAGTACTTC.

In its sample, this clonotype was seen many times. The V gene is TRBV2, the J gene TRBJ1-1; D is possibly TRBD1 (6 bases). Trimming cost V 6 bases and J 1 base, with 15 bases left between them. The CDR3 has 15 residues. Germline-derived CDR1 and CDR2 are SNHLY and FYNNEI. Here the CDR3 DNA reads TGTGCCAGCAGCCTGGGGTGGACAGCGAACACTGAAGCTTTCTTT. It is translated as CASSLGWTANTEAFF.

This clonotype was found many times. The chain uses TRBV2 and TRBJ1-1; no definite D call. Germline V gene data show CDR1 as SNHLY and CDR2 as FYNNEI. This CDR3 contains 13 residues. The V and J ends lost 11 bases and 2 bases respectively, with 15 bases between them. The CDR3 sequence: CACGGLRNTEAFF. DNA for the CDR3: TGTGCCTGTGGAGGGCTTCGTAACACTGAAGCTTTCTTT.

This clonotype has a count of ten or more. This chain connects TRBV12-3 or TRBV12-4 to TRBJ1-5; TRBD1 matches at 7 bases. The V gene end was trimmed by 6 bases and the J gene end by 4 bases; junction bases not matched to a gene: 9. This CDR3 is 15 amino acids long. The CDR3, as DNA: TGTGCCAGCAGCCTCTACCGGGACAGAAATCAGCCCCAGCATTTT. This sequence encodes CASSLYRDRNQPQHF.

This clonotype was observed at least ten times. This rearrangement joins TRBV4-3 to TRBJ1-2; 8 nucleotides match TRBD1. Germline CDR1 and CDR2: LGHNA and YSLEER. The V gene end was trimmed by 0 bases and the J gene end by 5 bases; junction bases not matched to a gene: 5. The CDR3 is made up of 15 amino acids. Here the CDR3 reads CASSQETTGGYGYTF. As DNA, the CDR3 is TGCGCCAGCAGCCAAGAAACTACAGGGGGGTATGGCTACACCTTC.

This clonotype was detected ten times or more. CDR3 sequence reads: CSASPLPYQETQYF. The DNA of the CDR3 is TGCAGTGCTTCTCCCCTACCGTACCAAGAGACCCAGTACTTC. The V call is TRBV20-1, the J call TRBJ2-5; D ambiguous. Between the trimmed V and J ends, which lost 5 bases and 0 bases, there was a span of 13 bases. The germline CDR1 and CDR2 sequences are DFQATT and SNEGSKA (reference sequence). The CDR3 contains 14 residues.

This clonotype was seen a few times. The rearrangement links TRBV27 to TRBJ1-5; TRBD1 aligns across 7 bases. The CDR3 consists of 18 residues. Germline trimming cut 0 bases from V and 0 bases from J; bases unmatched to any gene: 8. Looked up from germline, CDR1 is MNHEY and CDR2 is SMNVEV (reference sequence). The DNA of the CDR3 is TGTGCCAGCAGTTTATCGAGGGACAGCCCCTATAGCAATCAGCCCCAGCATTTT. Translation: CASSLSRDSPYSNQPQHF.